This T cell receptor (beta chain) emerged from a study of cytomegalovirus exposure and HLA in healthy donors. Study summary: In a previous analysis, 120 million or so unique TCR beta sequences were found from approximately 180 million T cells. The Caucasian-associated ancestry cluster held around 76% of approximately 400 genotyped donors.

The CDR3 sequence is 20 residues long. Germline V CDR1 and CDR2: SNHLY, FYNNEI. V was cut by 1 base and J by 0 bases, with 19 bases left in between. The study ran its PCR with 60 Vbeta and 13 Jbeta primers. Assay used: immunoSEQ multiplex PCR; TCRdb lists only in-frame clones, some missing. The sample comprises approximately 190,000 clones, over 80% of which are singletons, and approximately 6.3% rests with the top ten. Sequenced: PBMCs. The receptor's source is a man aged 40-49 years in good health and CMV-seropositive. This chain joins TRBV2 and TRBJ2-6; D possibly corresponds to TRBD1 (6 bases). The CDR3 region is CASSEGPWTVSNSGANVLTF. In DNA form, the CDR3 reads TGTGCCAGCAGTGAAGGACCATGGACAGTGTCGAACTCTGGGGCCAACGTCCTGACTTTC.